Listed here are 24 T cell receptor beta chains from one sample, sequenced in a study of cytomegalovirus exposure and HLA in healthy donors. The PCR made use of 60 Vbeta and 13 Jbeta primers. Some clones are missing from TCRdb's copy, which holds only in-frame ones; the method was immunoSEQ multiplex PCR. The data show approximately 91,000 clones, about four fifths seen once. Sequencing was performed on PBMCs. These receptors all come from a human donor in good health.

The chain employs TRBV6-1 and TRBJ1-5, with D perhaps matching TRBD1 (5 bases). Germline V gene sequence: CDR1 MNHNS, CDR2 SASEGT. The CDR3 runs to 15 residues. V was pared by 6 bases and J by 3 bases, with 15 bases between. The CDR3 region has the DNA TGTGCCAGCAGCGGGGGGGGAGGTTTCAATCAGCCCCAGCATTTT. Its translation: CASSGGGGFNQPQHF.

The chain uses TRBV4-2 and TRBJ1-4; tentative D call: TRBD1 (5 bases). This CDR3 has 15 residues. Trimming took off 1 base at V and 10 bases at J, with 16 bases between the two ends. Germline V gene data show CDR1 as LGHNA and CDR2 as YNFKEQ. The CDR3 spells CASSQGDRLGGKLFF. In DNA form, the CDR3 reads TGTGCCAGCAGCCAAGGAGACAGACTGGGCGGAAAACTGTTTTTT.

The J gene is TRBJ2-5, the V gene TRBV5-1, with 9 bases that match TRBD2. The V gene end was trimmed by 0 bases and the J gene end by 8 bases; junction bases not matched to a gene: 8. Germline loops: CDR1 SGHRS, CDR2 YFSETQ. CDR3 length equals 15 residues. CDR3 nucleotides: TGCGCCAGCAGCTTGGGACTAGCGGTCCAAGGCACCCAGTACTTC. This translates into CASSLGLAVQGTQYF. The entire variable domain, with the rest obtained from reference TRBV5-1 and TRBJ2-5, is as follows: KAGVTQTPRYLIKTRGQQVTLSCSPISGHRSVSWYQQTPGQGLQFLFEYFSETQRNKGNFPGRFSGRQFSNSRSEMNVSTLELGDSALYLCASSLGLAVQGTQYFGPGTRLLVL.

This chain's CDR3 is CASSPFGLVTDTQYF. The CDR3 DNA reads TGTGCCAGCAGCCCCTTCGGACTGGTGACAGATACGCAGTATTTT. The chain has TRBV14 and TRBJ2-3, with a weak D call TRBD2 (5 bases). Trimming removed 4 bases at V and 3 bases at J, with 14 bases between. The germline CDR1 and CDR2 sequences are SGHDN and FVKESK. The CDR3 runs 15 residues.

V and J are TRBV4-1 and TRBJ2-7; 7 nucleotides line up with TRBD2. V shed 4 bases, J shed 0 bases, and the junction held 3 bases outside the gene matches. CDR1 is MGHRA and CDR2 is YSYEKL in the germline V gene. This CDR3 has 14 residues. The chain's CDR3 is CASSPTSASYEQYF. CDR3 coding DNA: TGCGCCAGCAGCCCCACTAGCGCCTCCTACGAGCAGTACTTC.

This sequence joins TRBV25-1 and TRBJ2-3; weak D call: TRBD2 (6 bases). The V gene's germline CDR1 is MGHDK and CDR2 SYGVNS. This CDR3 spans 13 amino acids. V was trimmed by 2 bases and J by 5 bases, leaving 8 bases between them. The CDR3 protein is CASSEGGIDTQYF. The DNA of the CDR3 is TGTGCCAGCAGTGAAGGAGGGATAGATACGCAGTATTTT.

This clone was seen a handful of times. The chain recombines TRBV10-3 with TRBJ1-1, with TRBD1 matching over 7 bases. The junction had 7 bases not matched to a gene; V was cut back by 8 bases and J by 1 base. Germline lookup yields CDR1 ENHRY and CDR2 SYGVKD. The CDR3 has 14 residues. CDR3 nucleotide sequence: TGTGCCATCCGTACCGGGACAGCGAACACTGAAGCTTTCTTT. Protein product: CAIRTGTANTEAFF.

The chain carries TRBV7-9 and TRBJ2-2; the D gene is possibly TRBD2 (6 bases). V was pared by 5 bases and J by 6 bases, with 10 bases between. The CDR3 spans 13 residues. Germline V gene sequence: CDR1 SEHNR, CDR2 FQNEAQ (reference sequence). In nucleotides, the CDR3 is TGTGCCAGCAGCCCGGAGGGGCCCGGGGAGCTGTTTTTT. Translating it yields CASSPEGPGELFF.

V usage is TRBV5-4 and J usage is TRBJ2-3, with TRBD2 matching 12 bases. The CDR3 runs 15 residues. Trimming took 0 bases from V and 6 from J; bases not matched to a gene: 2. Germline CDR1 and CDR2: SGHNT and YYREEE (reference sequence). For the CDR3, the DNA is TGTGCCAGCAGCTTGGGTGGGACTAGCGGGGATACGCAGTATTTT. Amino acids: CASSLGGTSGDTQYF.

The V and J genes are TRBV5-1 and TRBJ1-1, with no clear D. CDR1 and CDR2 from the germline V gene are SGHRS and YFSETQ. CDR3 size: 14 residues. V gave up 0 bases and J gave up 5 bases, with 11 bases separating them. The CDR3 loop reads CASSLDPPETEAFF. The CDR3 region has the DNA TGCGCCAGCAGCTTGGATCCCCCCGAGACTGAAGCTTTCTTT.

The chain joins TRBV5-1 to TRBJ2-1, with 8 nucleotides matching TRBD1. The V segment lost 5 bases and the J segment 10 bases; nucleotides outside the gene matches: 11. The CDR3 is 14 residues long. Germline V CDR1 and CDR2: SGHRS, YFSETQ. The CDR3 loop is CASRGTGAYGEQFF. The CDR3 nucleotides read TGCGCCAGCAGAGGGACAGGTGCCTATGGGGAGCAGTTCTTC.

The chain is built from TRBV19 and TRBJ1-1; TRBD1 matches 8 bases. Germline trimming cut 1 base from V and 4 bases from J; bases unmatched to any gene: 11. The CDR3 spans 17 residues. The germline V gene has CDR1 LNHDA and CDR2 SQIVND (reference sequence). The CDR3, as DNA: TGTGCCAGTAGTATAGGCATGACAGGGGTCTTTCGCACTGAAGCTTTCTTT. Translated, it gives CASSIGMTGVFRTEAFF.

The chain is built from TRBV6-1 and TRBJ2-5, with 8 nucleotides matching TRBD1. Germline trimming cut 8 bases from V and 2 bases from J; bases unmatched to any gene: 1. CDR3 size: 12 residues. In germline, CDR1 is MNHNS, CDR2 SASEGT. The CDR3 loop reads CASHRGQETQYF. In nucleotides, the CDR3 is TGTGCCAGCCACAGGGGGCAAGAGACCCAGTACTTC.

This clone showed up just a few times. The V and J genes are TRBV19 and TRBJ1-5, with 9 bases fitting TRBD1. Unmatched junction bases numbered 14, after V lost 5 bases and J lost 9 bases. From germline, CDR1 is LNHDA and CDR2 SQIVND (reference sequence). The CDR3 covers 16 residues. DNA for the CDR3: TGTGCCAGTAGTTCTGGGGACAGGGCGAGTTTATGGCCCCAGCATTTT. This encodes CASSSGDRASLWPQHF.

The chain links TRBV11-2 to TRBJ2-1, with TRBD1 as a possible D gene (6 bases). The V end was cut by 6 bases, the J end by 8 bases, with 14 bases between. This CDR3 is 13 amino acids long. CDR1 is SGHAT, CDR2 FQNNGV, per germline. This CDR3 is CASSFDRSYEQFF. DNA for the CDR3: TGTGCCAGCAGTTTTGACAGGTCTTATGAGCAGTTCTTC. Using reference TRBV11-2 and TRBJ2-1 for the parts outside the CDR3, the full variable domain is EAGVAQSPRYKIIEKRQSVAFWCNPISGHATLYWYQQILGQGPKLLIQFQNNGVVDDSQLPKDRFSAERLKGVDSTLKIQPAKLEDSAVYLCASSFDRSYEQFFGPGTRLTVL.

The rearrangement links TRBV19 to TRBJ2-1; D is perhaps TRBD1 (5 bases). V was trimmed by 5 bases and J by 1 base, leaving 12 bases between them. Per the germline V gene, CDR1 is LNHDA and CDR2 is SQIVND (reference sequence). The CDR3 covers 15 residues. The CDR3 spells CASSSRQISYNEQFF. The CDR3 region has the DNA TGTGCCAGTAGTTCGAGACAGATTTCCTACAATGAGCAGTTCTTC.

V and J are TRBV9 and TRBJ2-3; possibly TRBD2 for D (5 bases). The CDR3 is 15 residues long. Between the trimmed V and J ends, which lost 3 bases and 2 bases, there was a span of 13 bases. Germline V gene data show CDR1 as SGDLS and CDR2 as YYNGEE. DNA of the CDR3: TGTGCCAGCAGCGCCCCACCGGGGATCACAGATACGCAGTATTTT. Its translation: CASSAPPGITDTQYF. Variable domain in full (rest from reference TRBV9 and TRBJ2-3): DSGVTQTPKHLITATGQRVTLRCSPRSGDLSVYWYQQSLDQGLQFLIQYYNGEERAKGNILERFSAQQFPDLHSELNLSSLELGDSALYFCASSAPPGITDTQYFGPGTRLTVL.

The chain is built from TRBV27 and TRBJ2-1; 14 bases align to TRBD2. The CDR3 totals 16 residues. The V gene's germline CDR1 is MNHEY and CDR2 SMNVEV (reference sequence). After removal of 4 bases from V and 8 bases from J, the junction contained 7 bases not matched to a gene. DNA for the CDR3: TGTGCCAGCAGTTCGCTGACTAGCGGGGGGGGCGATGAGCAGTTCTTC. Its translation is CASSSLTSGGGDEQFF.

The table lists this clone with a few counts. The chain's CDR3 is CASSTDIRVSSTDTQYF. Written as DNA, the CDR3 is TGTGCCAGCAGCACCGACATCAGGGTGTCGAGCACAGATACGCAGTATTTT. The genes are TRBV14 and TRBJ2-3; TRBD1 is a possible D gene (5 bases). V lost 5 bases and J lost 0, with 18 bases in between. Germline V gene data show CDR1 as SGHDN and CDR2 as FVKESK. The CDR3 contains 17 residues.

V gene TRBV14 combines with J gene TRBJ1-1, with no clear D. The V end was cut by 6 bases, the J end by 0 bases, with 8 bases between. This CDR3 region has 13 residues. CDR1 is SGHDN and CDR2 is FVKESK in the germline V gene. The chain's CDR3 is CASRAGMNTEAFF. The DNA for the CDR3 is TGTGCCAGCAGGGCGGGTATGAACACTGAAGCTTTCTTT.

This rearrangement joins TRBV30 to TRBJ1-2; TRBD1 might be the D (6 bases). The germline gives CDR1 GTSNPN, CDR2 SVGIG (reference sequence). V was clipped by 4 bases and J by 2 bases, with 11 bases between them. The CDR3 has 13 amino acids. The CDR3 loop reads CAWNLDSNYGYTF. Written as DNA, the CDR3 is TGTGCCTGGAATTTGGACAGCAACTATGGCTACACCTTC.

This sequence joins TRBV5-1 and TRBJ2-5; TRBD2 matches at 10 bases. Germline trimming cut 6 bases from V and 4 bases from J; bases unmatched to any gene: 6. The germline CDR1 and CDR2 sequences are SGHRS and YFSETQ. The CDR3 is 14 residues long. The CDR3 protein is CASTMGLARETQYF. The CDR3 bases are TGCGCCAGCACGATGGGACTAGCGAGAGAGACCCAGTACTTC.

The chain couples TRBV19 to TRBJ1-1; D gene ambiguous. The CDR3 is made up of 13 amino acids. Germline CDR1 and CDR2: LNHDA and SQIVND (reference sequence). Trimming removed 5 bases from V and 4 bases from J, with 11 bases in between. CDR3 nucleotides: TGTGCCAGTAGTGCCTCTAGGTCCACTGAAGCTTTCTTT. Residues: CASSASRSTEAFF.

This chain uses TRBV5-4 with TRBJ2-5; TRBD2 agrees at 7 bases. CDR1 is SGHNT and CDR2 is YYREEE in the germline V gene (reference sequence). CDR3 length equals 13 residues. V lost 0 bases to trimming and J lost 4 bases; unmatched junction nucleotides: 0. DNA for the CDR3: TGTGCCAGCAGCTTGGCGGGAGGAGAGACCCAGTACTTC. Encoded protein: CASSLAGGETQYF.